The 31 T cell receptor beta chains below were found in one sample sequenced in a study of blood T cell repertoires in COVID-19. Clones were read by immunoSEQ multiplex PCR, and TCRdb kept only the in-frame ones, dropping some. The repertoire holds 100,000 to 150,000 clones, with 55% to 75% as singletons. The sample was peripheral blood. These TCRs come from a woman between 65 and 79 years old with acute or convalescent COVID-19.

This clone was recorded once. The chain uses TRBV6-5 and TRBJ2-1, with 12 bases lining up with TRBD2. The CDR3 covers 16 residues. After removal of 2 bases from V and 7 bases from J, the junction contained 6 bases not matched to a gene. The germline V gene encodes CDR1 MNHEY and CDR2 SVGAGI. The CDR3 DNA reads as TGTGCCAGCAGTTACGCTAGCGGGGGGGTCAGTAATGAGCAGTTCTTC. Its translation: CASSYASGGVSNEQFF.

This clone appeared once. The chain carries TRBV6-2 or TRBV6-3 and TRBJ1-6; TRBD1 is a possible D gene (5 bases). This CDR3 is 13 amino acids long. V was shortened by 4 bases and J by 7 bases, with 8 bases between the two germline ends. Germline V gene lookup returns CDR1 MNHEY and CDR2 SVGEGT. CDR3 in amino acids: CASSLKGNSPLHF. For the CDR3, the DNA is TGTGCCAGCAGTTTGAAGGGGAATTCACCCCTCCACTTT.

The chain is built from TRBV5-1 and TRBJ2-7; tentative D call: TRBD2 (5 bases). V was shortened by 1 base and J by 0 bases, with 8 bases between the two germline ends. The germline gives CDR1 SGHRS, CDR2 YFSETQ. CDR3 length: 14 residues. Written as DNA, the CDR3 is TGCGCCAGCAGCTTGTTGACTACCTCCTACGAGCAGTACTTC. Its protein is CASSLLTTSYEQYF.

In its sample, this clone was seen a few times. The gene calls are TRBV12-5 and TRBJ1-1, with 7 nucleotides matching TRBD1. Trimming removed 4 bases from V and 7 bases from J; junction bases left unmatched: 6. Germline values: CDR1 LGHNT, CDR2 FRNRAP. This CDR3 region has 13 residues. The CDR3 region is CASGSRGLGEAFF. The CDR3 nucleotides read TGTGCTAGTGGTTCGAGGGGGCTTGGTGAAGCTTTCTTT.

The V and J genes are TRBV14 and TRBJ2-7, with TRBD1 matching over 8 bases. The CDR3 extends over 15 amino acids. Germline V CDR1 and CDR2: SGHDN, FVKESK. V trimming: 4 bases; J trimming: 3 bases; junction bases outside the gene matches: 8. CDR3 DNA: TGTGCCAGCAGCCTAGGGACAGGAGGGTTCTACGAGCAGTACTTC. Residues: CASSLGTGGFYEQYF.

V is TRBV30 and J is TRBJ2-3; D may be TRBD2 (5 bases). The CDR3 sequence is 13 residues long. Between the trimmed V and J ends, which lost 4 bases and 1 base, there was a span of 9 bases. Germline V gene data show CDR1 as GTSNPN and CDR2 as SVGIG (reference sequence). CDR3 region: CAWTYGGTDTQYF. DNA of the CDR3: TGTGCCTGGACATACGGGGGCACAGATACGCAGTATTTT.

The rearrangement links TRBV7-9 to TRBJ2-4; 7 bases line up with TRBD2. Germline V CDR1 and CDR2: SEHNR, FQNEAQ (reference sequence). V dropped 5 bases and J dropped 8; count of bases not matched to a gene: 15. The CDR3 has 16 residues. The CDR3 nucleotides read TGTGCCAGCAGCCCCCCGCCAGGCCTAGCGGCTGACATTCAGTACTTC. Its protein product is CASSPPPGLAADIQYF.

This chain connects TRBV14 to TRBJ2-7; D is possibly TRBD1 (5 bases). Looked up from germline, CDR1 is SGHDN and CDR2 is FVKESK. Trimming took 5 bases from V and 3 from J, leaving 8 bases between them. The CDR3 sequence is 12 residues long. CDR3 protein: CASSSQGYEQYF. In nucleotides, the CDR3 is TGTGCCAGCAGCTCTCAGGGCTACGAGCAGTACTTC.

This chain uses TRBV19 with TRBJ2-3; 11 bases are shared with TRBD1. Germline V gives CDR1 LNHDA, CDR2 SQIVND (reference sequence). This CDR3 region has 16 residues. The V gene end was trimmed by 5 bases and the J gene end by 3 bases; junction bases not matched to a gene: 7. The chain's CDR3 is CASSGTGGFYTDTQYF. The CDR3 DNA follows: TGTGCCAGTAGTGGGACAGGGGGGTTTTATACAGATACGCAGTATTTT.

The genes are TRBV6-5 and TRBJ2-7; possibly TRBD1 for D (6 bases). CDR3 length: 15 amino acids. Trimming removed 2 bases at V and 2 bases at J, with 13 bases between. Per the germline V gene, CDR1 is MNHEY and CDR2 is SVGAGI. CDR3 nucleotides: TGTGCCAGCAGTTACAAGGGACAAACTCCCTACGAGCAGTACTTC. Its translation is CASSYKGQTPYEQYF.

This clone was picked up one time. The chain joins TRBV2 to TRBJ1-2, with 8 bases matching TRBD1. In germline, CDR1 is SNHLY, CDR2 FYNNEI. V was pared by 4 bases and J by 8 bases, with 6 bases of the junction left unmatched. This CDR3 region has 13 residues. The CDR3 loop reads CASSVRGQDGYTF. The CDR3 nucleotides are TGTGCCAGCAGTGTCAGGGGACAGGACGGCTACACCTTC.

This clone was found a few times. V and J are TRBV7-2 and TRBJ2-3, with 8 positions matching TRBD2. The germline gives CDR1 SGHTA, CDR2 FQGNSA. V was pared by 3 bases and J by 4 bases, with 6 bases of the junction left unmatched. The CDR3 covers 15 residues. The CDR3 bases are TGTGCCAGCAGCTTCGGGAGGGCCTTATCAGATACGCAGTATTTT. Translating it yields CASSFGRALSDTQYF.

In this sample, this clone turned up once. The chain joins TRBV7-3 to TRBJ2-7, with 8 bases aligning to TRBD2. The CDR3 has 13 amino acids. Germline V gene sequence: CDR1 SGHTA, CDR2 FQGTGA. The V gene end was trimmed by 5 bases and the J gene end by 6 bases; junction bases not matched to a gene: 6. The CDR3 here is CASSRGAGAEQYF. The CDR3 DNA follows: TGTGCCAGCAGCCGGGGAGCGGGAGCCGAGCAGTACTTC.

The chain employs TRBV3-1 (or the pseudogene TRBV3-2) and TRBJ2-7; TRBD2 aligns across 14 bases. Germline V gene sequence: CDR1 LGHDT, CDR2 YNNKEL (reference sequence). This CDR3 is 15 amino acids long. J was trimmed by 4 bases and V by 1 base; bases with no gene match: 0. CDR3 loop: CASSQGLAGGYEQYF. The CDR3 bases are TGTGCCAGCAGCCAAGGACTAGCGGGAGGGTACGAGCAGTACTTC.

V gene TRBV30 combines with J gene TRBJ2-1; 8 positions agree with TRBD1. CDR1 GTSNPN and CDR2 SVGIG come from the germline V gene (reference sequence). V was pared by 0 bases and J by 1 base, with 5 bases of the junction left unmatched. The CDR3 is 16 amino acids. The CDR3 loop reads CAWSVRQGASYNEQFF. CDR3 DNA: TGTGCCTGGAGTGTACGTCAGGGGGCATCCTACAATGAGCAGTTCTTC.

The J gene is TRBJ2-5, the V gene TRBV6-5, with TRBD1 matching 8 bases. V was clipped by 6 bases and J by 3 bases; unmatched bases: 3. The CDR3 has 13 amino acids. Germline lookup yields CDR1 MNHEY and CDR2 SVGAGI. This chain's CDR3 is CASRKDREETQYF. CDR3 nucleotides: TGTGCCAGCAGGAAGGACAGGGAAGAGACCCAGTACTTC.

This clone was observed many times. The CDR3 here is CASSSQGLAGAYEQYF. The CDR3 coding sequence is TGTGCCAGCAGCTCACAGGGACTAGCGGGAGCCTACGAGCAGTACTTC. The chain employs TRBV7-9 and TRBJ2-7, with TRBD2 matching over 14 bases. The CDR3 loop spans 16 amino acids. Per germline, CDR1 SEHNR and CDR2 FQNEAQ (reference sequence). Germline trimming cut 4 bases from V and 2 bases from J; bases unmatched to any gene: 4.

The CDR3 reads CASSLVAGAFGNEQYF. The CDR3 nucleotides are TGTGCCAGCAGCTTGGTGGCAGGGGCGTTTGGTAACGAGCAGTACTTC. The chain combines TRBV5-6 with TRBJ2-7, with D tentatively TRBD1 (6 bases). Germline CDR1 and CDR2: SGHDT and YYEEEE. The length of the CDR3 is 16 residues. Trimming removed 0 bases at V and 5 bases at J, with 18 bases between.

V and J are TRBV4-1 and TRBJ2-3, with 10 nucleotides matching TRBD1. CDR3 length: 14 amino acids. Trimming removed 4 bases from V and 5 bases from J; junction bases left unmatched: 3. CDR1 MGHRA and CDR2 YSYEKL come from the germline V gene. As DNA, the CDR3 is TGCGCCAGCAGCCTTGGGACAGGGGAAGATACGCAGTATTTT. It codes for CASSLGTGEDTQYF.

This sequence joins TRBV4-1 and TRBJ1-1; D remains ambiguous. V was cut by 0 bases and J by 0 bases, with 8 bases left in between. The CDR3 is 15 residues long. Per germline, CDR1 MGHRA and CDR2 YSYEKL. CDR3 loop: CASSQDSGLNTEAFF. CDR3 nucleotide sequence: TGCGCCAGCAGCCAAGATTCAGGTTTGAACACTGAAGCTTTCTTT.

This clone was picked up one time. J is TRBJ1-1 and V is TRBV5-6, with D hard to call. Germline CDR1 SGHDT, CDR2 YYEEEE. V lost 3 bases and J 1 base, leaving 13 bases between the germline ends. This CDR3 region has 15 residues. DNA of the CDR3: TGTGCCAGCAGCTCCCTGAGGCAAGCGAACACTGAAGCTTTCTTT. It specifies CASSSLRQANTEAFF.

The gene calls are TRBV28 and TRBJ2-2, with D maybe TRBD2 (6 bases). Trimming removed 6 bases from V and 5 bases from J, with 28 bases in between. The CDR3 loop spans 19 amino acids. Looked up from germline, CDR1 is MDHEN and CDR2 is SYDVKM. CDR3 sequence (DNA): TGTGCCAGCAGCCATACCTCCTCCTGGGGAGGACTCGGGACCGGGGAGCTGTTTTTT. It yields the protein CASSHTSSWGGLGTGELFF.

CDR3 residues: CASSRTGNSYEQYF. In nucleotides, the CDR3 is TGTGCCAGCAGCCGGACAGGAAACTCCTACGAGCAGTACTTC. V gene TRBV3-1 (or the pseudogene TRBV3-2) combines with J gene TRBJ2-7, with 7 bases aligning to TRBD1. The CDR3 has 14 residues. With 4 bases clipped from V and 0 bases from J, the junction kept 3 bases outside the gene matches. From germline, CDR1 is LGHDT and CDR2 YNNKEL (reference sequence).

This clone occurred a few times. The chain uses TRBV10-3 and TRBJ2-7; 12 positions match TRBD2. Germline assignment: CDR1 ENHRY and CDR2 SYGVKD. The CDR3 runs 13 residues. V lost 11 bases, J lost 5 bases, and 7 bases stayed unmatched. This chain's CDR3 is CASTSGSSNEQYF. For the CDR3, the DNA is TGTGCCTCGACTAGCGGGAGTTCGAACGAGCAGTACTTC.

This clone was picked up a small number of times. This chain links TRBV19 with TRBJ1-2, with D unresolved. CDR1 LNHDA and CDR2 SQIVND come from the germline V gene (reference sequence). The CDR3 length is 13 residues. Trimming took off 3 bases at V and 3 bases at J, with 8 bases between the two ends. CDR3 protein: CASSMIQDYGYTF. The CDR3 DNA reads as TGTGCCAGTAGTATGATCCAGGACTATGGCTACACCTTC.

The rearrangement uses TRBV4-1 and TRBJ2-5, with 7 bases fitting TRBD2. This CDR3 has 15 amino acids. The ends lost 1 base at V and 5 bases at J; junction bases unmatched: 7. Germline CDR1 is MGHRA and CDR2 is YSYEKL. The CDR3 loop reads CASSQVSSGSETQYF. The CDR3 region has the DNA TGCGCCAGCAGCCAAGTTTCTAGCGGTTCGGAGACCCAGTACTTC.

V gene TRBV4-1 combines with J gene TRBJ1-5; D uncertain. The CDR3 covers 14 residues. Germline values: CDR1 MGHRA, CDR2 YSYEKL. V lost 0 bases, J lost 9 bases, and 12 bases lay in between. This chain's CDR3 is CASSQEYGPRPQHF. The CDR3 DNA reads as TGCGCCAGCAGCCAAGAATATGGTCCTAGGCCCCAGCATTTT.

The chain employs TRBV29-1 and TRBJ2-7; D might be TRBD1 (6 bases). Trimming cost V 6 bases and J 2 bases, with 14 bases left between them. This CDR3 is 13 amino acids long. CDR1 and CDR2 (germline): SQVTM, ANQGSEA. CDR3 sequence: CSVTLTGTYEQYF. The CDR3 nucleotides are TGCAGCGTGACCCTCACAGGGACCTACGAGCAGTACTTC.

This clone came up a few times. This chain's CDR3 is CSVATGQGRGQPQHF. As DNA, the CDR3 is TGCAGCGTGGCCACGGGACAGGGAAGGGGTCAGCCCCAGCATTTT. The chain recombines TRBV29-1 with TRBJ1-5; 9 nucleotides line up with TRBD1. CDR3 size: 15 residues. J gave up 6 bases and V 6 bases, and 12 bases lay outside the gene matches. CDR1 SQVTM and CDR2 ANQGSEA come from the germline V gene. Variable domain in full (rest from reference TRBV29-1 and TRBJ1-5): SAVISQKPSRDICQRGTSLTIQCQVDSQVTMMFWYRQQPGQSLTLIATANQGSEATYESGFVIDKFPISRPNLTFSTLTVSNMSPEDSSIYLCSVATGQGRGQPQHFGDGTRLSIL.

The V gene is TRBV5-6, the J gene TRBJ1-2; TRBD1 is a possible D gene (5 bases). Germline assignment: CDR1 SGHDT and CDR2 YYEEEE. The V gene lost 1 base and the J gene lost 4 bases, with 8 bases spanning the gap. This CDR3 spans 13 amino acids. The CDR3 is CASSLQTAYGYTF. The DNA of the CDR3 is TGTGCCAGCAGCTTGCAGACAGCCTATGGCTACACCTTC.

Here the CDR3 DNA reads TGTGCCAGCAGTTTTAGACAGTCTAACTATGGCTACACCTTC. Protein product: CASSFRQSNYGYTF. The V gene is TRBV27, the J gene TRBJ1-2; D perhaps matches TRBD1 (5 bases). The V end lost 3 bases, the J end lost 0 bases, and 8 bases lay between the germline ends. The CDR3 has 14 amino acids. Germline V lookup: CDR1 MNHEY, CDR2 SMNVEV (reference sequence).